The T cell receptor beta chain described here comes from a study of radiotherapy plus CTLA-4 blockade in lung cancer. Study-level findings and limits: In blood, tumor-derived TCR clones expanded after radiotherapy plus ipilimumab.

As regards this clone: Its antigen is as yet unknown.

Libraries were prepared by immunoSEQ multiplex PCR; TCRdb keeps only in-frame clonotypes and omits some of them. This table holds 55,000 to 65,000 clones, 70% to 80% found once. Focal radiation was given together with CTLA-4 blockade (ipilimumab) to patients with chemo-refractory metastatic non-small-cell lung cancer. The J segment lost 2 bases and the V segment lost 6 bases, leaving 2 bases of the junction unmatched. Germline V gene sequence: CDR1 SGHVS, CDR2 FQNEAQ. The CDR3 sequence is 14 residues long. The chain links TRBV7-8 to TRBJ1-5, with TRBD1 matching over 9 bases. The sample here was peripheral blood, taken from a patient treated with radiotherapy plus ipilimumab. The source of this sequence is a human donor with non-small cell lung cancer who had a complete response to radiotherapy plus ipilimumab. The CDR3, as DNA: TGTGCCAGCAGGGGACAGGGCGGCAATCAGCCCCAGCATTTT. This translates into CASRGQGGNQPQHF.